This TCR beta chain was observed in a study of blood T cell repertoires in COVID-19. The V gene's germline CDR1 is SGHAT and CDR2 FQDESV (reference sequence). This CDR3 contains 15 residues. Of note for this clone: Relative to the germline gene, one junction end is altered; a read error may explain this.

The repertoire was sequenced with immunoSEQ multiplex PCR; TCRdb's copy has only in-frame clones and lacks some. The data contain about 150,000 clones, roughly 84% of them singletons. The clonotype comes from a woman between 55 and 75 years old with COVID-19, enrolled during active disease. The chain has TRBV11-1 and TRBJ2-3; D might be TRBD2 (6 bases). Sequencing was carried out using peripheral blood. Here the CDR3 reads CASSLALAITSTQYF. For the CDR3, the DNA is TGTGCCAGCAGTTTAGCCCTAGCGATAACAAGTACGCAGTATTTT.